This entry concerns a single T cell receptor beta chain. Its target is not known. The data were taken from a study of shared clonotypes between healthy human individuals. Study-level information: Sampling drew on donors who were a couple of women and three men aged 18 to 49. Study findings and constraints: Memory subsets generally showed lower estimated richness than naive subsets.

Clones were sequenced by immunoSEQ multiplex PCR, and TCRdb holds only the in-frame ones, with some missing. Here the sample spans 2 million to 2.5 million clones, 80% to 95% being singletons. Every contributor of samples was a Caucasian grown-up residing in Nashville, Tennessee. Negatively enriched CD4+ T cells were divided by CD45RA into naive and memory. Germline CDR1 reads SGHRS; CDR2 reads YFSETQ. The CDR3 totals 15 residues. V dropped 5 bases and J dropped 5; count of bases not matched to a gene: 10. This TCR was recovered from a man between 18 and 35 years old in good health. Some clones in this sample may be carry-over from other donors' samples. The V gene is TRBV5-1, the J gene TRBJ2-5, with 9 bases fitting TRBD1. Sequenced sample: naive CD4+ T cells from PBMCs. Subset of the sample: CD45RA+ positively selected. The CDR3 loop reads CASRSITGGRETQYF. In DNA, the CDR3 is TGCGCCAGCAGGTCCATTACAGGGGGCAGGGAGACCCAGTACTTC.